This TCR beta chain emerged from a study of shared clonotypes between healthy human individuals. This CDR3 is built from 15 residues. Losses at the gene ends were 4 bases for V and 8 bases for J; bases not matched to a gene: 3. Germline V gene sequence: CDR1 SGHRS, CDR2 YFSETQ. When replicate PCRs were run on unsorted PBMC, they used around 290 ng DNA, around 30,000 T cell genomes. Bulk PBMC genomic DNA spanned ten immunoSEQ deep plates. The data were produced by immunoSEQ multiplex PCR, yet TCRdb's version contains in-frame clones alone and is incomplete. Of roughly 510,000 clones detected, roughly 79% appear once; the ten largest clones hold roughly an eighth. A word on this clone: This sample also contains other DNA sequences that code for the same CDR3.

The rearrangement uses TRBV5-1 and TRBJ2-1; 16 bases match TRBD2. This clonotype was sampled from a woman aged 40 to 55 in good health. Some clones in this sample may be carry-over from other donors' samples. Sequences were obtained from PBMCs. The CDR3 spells CASSPGLAGGDEQFF. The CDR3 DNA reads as TGCGCCAGCAGCCCGGGACTAGCGGGAGGGGATGAGCAGTTCTTC.